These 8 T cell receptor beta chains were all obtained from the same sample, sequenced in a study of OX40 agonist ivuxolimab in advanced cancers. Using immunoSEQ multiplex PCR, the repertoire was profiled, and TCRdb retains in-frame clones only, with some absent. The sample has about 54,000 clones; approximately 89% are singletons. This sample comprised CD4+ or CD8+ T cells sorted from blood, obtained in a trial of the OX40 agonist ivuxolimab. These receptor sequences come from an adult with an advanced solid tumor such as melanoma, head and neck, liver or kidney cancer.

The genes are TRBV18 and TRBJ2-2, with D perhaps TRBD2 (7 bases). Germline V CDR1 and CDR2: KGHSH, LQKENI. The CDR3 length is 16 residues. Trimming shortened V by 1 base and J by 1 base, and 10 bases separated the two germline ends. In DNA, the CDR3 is TGTGCCAGCTCACCACGGGGGGGCGAGAACACCGGGGAGCTGTTTTTT. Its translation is CASSPRGGENTGELFF.

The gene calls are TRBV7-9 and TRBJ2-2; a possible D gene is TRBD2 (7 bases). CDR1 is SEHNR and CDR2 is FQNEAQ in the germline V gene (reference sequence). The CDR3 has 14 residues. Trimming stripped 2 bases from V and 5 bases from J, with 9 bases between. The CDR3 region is CASSLRGATGELFF. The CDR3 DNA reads TGTGCCAGCAGCTTACGGGGGGCTACCGGGGAGCTGTTTTTT.

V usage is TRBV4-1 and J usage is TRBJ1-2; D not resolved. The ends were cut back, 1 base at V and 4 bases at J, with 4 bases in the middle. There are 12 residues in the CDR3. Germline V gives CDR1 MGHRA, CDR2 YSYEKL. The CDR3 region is CASSQGLYGYTF. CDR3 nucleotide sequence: TGCGCCAGCAGCCAAGGGCTCTATGGCTACACCTTC.

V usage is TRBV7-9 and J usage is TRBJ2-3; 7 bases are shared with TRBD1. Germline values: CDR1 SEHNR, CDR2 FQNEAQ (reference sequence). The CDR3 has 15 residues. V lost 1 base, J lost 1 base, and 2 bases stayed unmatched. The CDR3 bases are TGTGCCAGCAGCTTAGAAACAGGGGGCACAGATACGCAGTATTTT. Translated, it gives CASSLETGGTDTQYF.

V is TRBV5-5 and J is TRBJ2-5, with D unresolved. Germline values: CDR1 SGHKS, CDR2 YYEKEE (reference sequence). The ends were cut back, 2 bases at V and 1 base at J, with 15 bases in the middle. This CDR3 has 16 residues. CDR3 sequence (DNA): TGTGCCAGCAGCTTTAGGTCTGGAGCCCTCCAAGAGACCCAGTACTTC. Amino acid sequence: CASSFRSGALQETQYF.

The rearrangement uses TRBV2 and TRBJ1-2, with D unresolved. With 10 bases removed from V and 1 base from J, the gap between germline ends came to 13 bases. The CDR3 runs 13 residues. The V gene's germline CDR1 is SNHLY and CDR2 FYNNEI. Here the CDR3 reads CAIPSGNNYGYTF. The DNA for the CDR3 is TGTGCCATCCCCTCGGGGAATAACTATGGCTACACCTTC.

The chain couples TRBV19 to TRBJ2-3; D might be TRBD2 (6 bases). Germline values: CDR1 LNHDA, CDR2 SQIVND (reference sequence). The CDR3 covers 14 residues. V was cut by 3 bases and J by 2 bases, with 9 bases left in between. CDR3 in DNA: TGTGCCAGTAGTATCGGACTAAACACAGATACGCAGTATTTT. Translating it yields CASSIGLNTDTQYF.

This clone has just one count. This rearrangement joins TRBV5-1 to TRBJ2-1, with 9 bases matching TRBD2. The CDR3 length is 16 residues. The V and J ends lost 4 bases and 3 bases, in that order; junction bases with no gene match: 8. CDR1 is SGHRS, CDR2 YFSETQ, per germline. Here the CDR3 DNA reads TGCGCCAGCAGCGAGGGGTCTAGCGGGGACTACAATGAGCAGTTCTTC. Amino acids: CASSEGSSGDYNEQFF.